The 11 T cell receptor beta chains listed next were all sequenced from one sample in a study of T-cell reconstitution after alpha-beta-depleted transplantation in children. Molecular barcoding with unique molecular identifiers was used for the TCRbeta library. TCRdb itself ran the PCR reads through MiXCR, one entry per CDR3 protein. The data hold fewer than 1 million distinct CDR3 sequences, with about 15% observed a single time. This specimen was PBMCs, mostly from graft donor cells, taken 360 days after TCRalphabeta/CD19-depleted stem cell transplant. The receptors were sampled from a male patient between 5 and 17 years old who had a stem cell transplant for acute lymphoblastic leukemia, so the T cells may come from the graft donor.

This clonotype turned up a few times. The chain couples TRBV7-6 to TRBJ2-3; TRBD1 matches at 7 bases. CDR1 SGHVS and CDR2 FNYEAQ come from the germline V gene. This CDR3 spans 17 amino acids. V shed 5 bases and J 0 bases; nucleotides not matched to a gene: 11. CDR3 residues: CASSPYPGQFSTDTQYF. The CDR3 DNA sequence: TGTGCCAGCAGCCCCTATCCGGGACAGTTTAGCACAGATACGCAGTATTTT.

V usage is TRBV5-5 and J usage is TRBJ2-7; D may be TRBD1 (6 bases). CDR1 SGHKS and CDR2 YYEKEE come from the germline V gene (reference sequence). The V end was cut by 7 bases, the J end by 2 bases, with 19 bases between. This CDR3 contains 15 residues. CDR3 bases: TGTGCCAGCTCCCACCCCGGACAGATCGCCTACGAGCAGTACTTC. Translated: CASSHPGQIAYEQYF.

In this sample, this clonotype turned up a few times. The CDR3 sequence: CATSRDILAMGYNEQFF. CDR3 in DNA: TGTGCCACCAGCAGAGATATTTTAGCCATGGGCTACAATGAGCAGTTCTTC. The chain combines TRBV15 with TRBJ2-1, with D unclear. V gave up 0 bases and J gave up 3 bases, with 15 bases separating them. CDR3 length equals 17 residues. Germline CDR1 and CDR2: LNHNV and YYDKDF (reference sequence).

This clonotype appeared a few times. This chain joins TRBV5-1 and TRBJ2-2; TRBD2 matches 10 bases. V lost 2 bases, J lost 9 bases, and 10 bases stayed unmatched. This CDR3 is 16 amino acids long. Germline V gives CDR1 SGHRS, CDR2 YFSETQ. The CDR3 DNA sequence: TGCGCCAGCAGCTTCCCCGGGACTAGCGAGCGCCGGGAGCTGTTTTTT. It specifies CASSFPGTSERRELFF.

The chain uses TRBV7-9 and TRBJ1-2; D gene unclear. V lost 2 bases to trimming and J lost 4 bases, with 14 bases between them. The CDR3 length is 15 residues. CDR1 is SEHNR, CDR2 FQNEAQ, per germline (reference sequence). The CDR3: CASSLSSRGFYGYTF. The CDR3 coding sequence is TGTGCCAGCAGCTTATCCAGCCGGGGTTTCTATGGCTACACCTTC.

The J gene is TRBJ1-5, the V gene TRBV5-1; D possibly corresponds to TRBD1 (5 bases). Germline V CDR1 and CDR2: SGHRS, YFSETQ. V was pared by 2 bases and J by 5 bases, with 8 bases between. This CDR3 spans 13 amino acids. CDR3 sequence: CASSLTTDQPQHF. In nucleotides, the CDR3 is TGCGCCAGCAGCTTAACGACAGATCAGCCCCAGCATTTT. The full variable domain, in which reference TRBV5-1 and TRBJ1-5 provide the parts outside the CDR3, is KAGVTQTPRYLIKTRGQQVTLSCSPISGHRSVSWYQQTPGQGLQFLFEYFSETQRNKGNFPGRFSGRQFSNSRSEMNVSTLELGDSALYLCASSLTTDQPQHFGDGTRLSIL.

J is TRBJ2-7 and V is TRBV12-3 or TRBV12-4; 8 bases line up with TRBD1. The CDR3 consists of 14 residues. V lost 0 bases and J lost 6; bases outside the gene matches: 4. The CDR3 is CASSLAQGAGEQYF. The CDR3 nucleotides read TGTGCCAGCAGTTTAGCGCAGGGGGCTGGCGAGCAGTACTTC.

The chain employs TRBV5-1 and TRBJ2-5; 15 nucleotides match TRBD2. The ends lost 7 bases at V and 4 bases at J; junction bases unmatched: 5. The CDR3 totals 15 residues. Germline assignment: CDR1 SGHRS and CDR2 YFSETQ. The CDR3 loop is CASRTSGRAPETQYF. The CDR3 DNA sequence: TGCGCCAGCCGGACTAGCGGGAGGGCCCCAGAGACCCAGTACTTC.

This clonotype was observed a handful of times. The J gene is TRBJ2-7, the V gene TRBV29-1; no clear D gene. Per germline, CDR1 SQVTM and CDR2 ANQGSEA. The length of the CDR3 is 11 residues. V was trimmed by 6 bases and J by 1 base, leaving 7 bases between them. The chain's CDR3 is CSVGSSYEQYF. The CDR3 bases are TGCAGCGTCGGCAGTTCCTACGAGCAGTACTTC.

This clonotype turned up a few times. V and J are TRBV6-5 and TRBJ1-5, with no clear D. V was clipped by 5 bases and J by 7 bases, with 15 bases between them. Germline V gene sequence: CDR1 MNHEY, CDR2 SVGAGI. CDR3 length: 14 residues. CDR3 amino acids: CASSHKGNRQPQHF. The CDR3 DNA is TGTGCCAGCAGTCATAAAGGCAATCGGCAGCCCCAGCATTTT.

The chain joins TRBV29-1 to TRBJ1-2, with no clear D. The CDR3 contains 11 residues. The V gene's germline CDR1 is SQVTM and CDR2 ANQGSEA. Trimming took 2 bases from V and 8 from J, leaving 9 bases between them. Here the CDR3 DNA reads TGCAGCGTTGAAACAGTGGAAGGCTACACCTTC. This gives the protein CSVETVEGYTF.